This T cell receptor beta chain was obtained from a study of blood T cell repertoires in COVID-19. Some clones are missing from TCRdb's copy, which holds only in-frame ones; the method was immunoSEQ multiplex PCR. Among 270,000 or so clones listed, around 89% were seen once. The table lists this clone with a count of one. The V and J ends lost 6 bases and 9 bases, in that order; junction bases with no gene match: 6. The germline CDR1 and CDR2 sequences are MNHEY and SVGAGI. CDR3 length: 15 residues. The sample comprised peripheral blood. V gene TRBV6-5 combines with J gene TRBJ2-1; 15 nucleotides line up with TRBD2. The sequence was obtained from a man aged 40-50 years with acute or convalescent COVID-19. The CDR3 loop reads CASSAGTSGGSEQFF. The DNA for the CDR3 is TGTGCCAGCAGCGCGGGGACTAGCGGGGGGAGTGAGCAGTTCTTC.